This TCR beta chain was captured by sequencing in a study of T cell repertoires in cytomegalovirus infection. Turning to the study itself: CMV infection plus the matching HLA type was flagged by public TCR beta signatures.

Of note for this clonotype: Its antigen is unidentified.

General study results and limits: HLA-C-restricted TCR beta clonotypes specific for CMV led the ex vivo response.

TCRdb analysed the reads with MiXCR anew, one entry per CDR3 protein. The top ten clones hold roughly 10% of a sample with over 450,000 distinct CDR3 sequences, around 10% of them seen once. Sequencing was done on a sample of PBMCs. The receptor was isolated from a human donor in good health (CMV status not recorded). Some clones in this sample may be carry-over from other donors' samples.

The CDR3: CASSPKWTGRTGELFF. DNA of the CDR3: TGTGCCAGCAGCCCCAAGTGGACAGGGAGGACCGGGGAGCTGTTTTTT. The V call is TRBV28, the J call TRBJ2-2, with 8 bases lining up with TRBD1. CDR3 length equals 16 residues. The trim removed 6 bases at V and 5 bases at J, leaving 11 bases unmatched. Per the germline V gene, CDR1 is MDHEN and CDR2 is SYDVKM. Looking up the rest from reference TRBV28 and TRBJ2-2 gives the full variable domain: DVKVTQSSRYLVKRTGEKVFLECVQDMDHENMFWYRQDPGLGLRLIYFSYDVKMKEKGDIPEGYSVSREKKERFSLILESASTNQTSMYLCASSPKWTGRTGELFFGEGSRLTVL.